This TCR beta chain was obtained from a study of CD8+CD57+ T cells in acquired aplastic anemia. Whole-study results and caveats: Patients and controls shared twenty-nine CD8+ CDR3 sequences.

TCR beta VDJ combinations and CDR3 sequences were profiled from genomic DNA. TCRdb used MiXCR to reprocess the reads, holding one entry per CDR3 protein. Here the sample spans around 79,000 distinct CDR3 sequences, roughly 72% being singletons. Patients included in sequencing had previously demonstrated CD8+CD57+ cell expansion by flow cytometry. CDR1 and CDR2 (germline): SGHVS, FQNEAQ. This CDR3 spans 13 amino acids. With respect to this clonotype: Antigen unknown. One end of the junction does not line up with germline, which may come from a read error.

This chain connects TRBV7-8 to TRBJ2-7; tentative D call: TRBD1 (6 bases). The sequence derives from a human donor with aplastic anemia. Material for sequencing was sorted CD4+, CD8+, or CD8+CD57+ T cells (not recorded which) from PBMCs. The CDR3 DNA reads as TGTGCCAGCAGCTTCGACAGGTCCGTCGAGCAGCACTTC. Translating gives CASSFDRSVEQHF.